This T cell receptor (beta chain) was identified in a study of cytomegalovirus exposure and HLA in healthy donors (dated by TCRdb to between 2016 and 2019). In terms of the full investigation: In an earlier analysis of approximately 640 of the donors, around 290 Gb of sequence data and 95 million to 130 million unique TCR beta sequences from roughly 190 million T cells were reported. Among 398 genotyped donors of the cohort, an average of around 240,000 unique TCR beta nucleotide sequences were sequenced per donor, 15% to 20% of them non-productive. Rather than drawing on any new phenotypic data, the later analysis identified candidate immune exposures from TCR beta sequences and the way those sequences occurred across donors. A separate validation cohort of roughly 110 different subjects was used in addition to the 666-subject first cohort. The study profiled the T cell repertoires of about 640 subjects by immunosequencing and related them to cytomegalovirus serostatus. Typing coverage varied by locus: roughly 620-640 donors for A, B, C, DRB1 and DQB1; 522 for DQA1; 600 to 610 for DPA1; more than 450 for DPB1. The study aimed to test whether cataloging public T cell receptors could reveal signatures of past pathogen exposure. Every discovery cohort repertoire had been produced on one sequencing platform. The genetic ancestry cluster associated with self-reported Caucasian donors included 65% to 90% of the roughly 360 genotyped donors. Roughly 320 gigabases of sequencing data and 75 million to 85 million unique TCR sequences made up an early release that covered several hundred HLA-typed donors. To predict cytomegalovirus infection status, the study combined high-throughput TCR immunosequencing, statistical association of individual TCRs with disease status, and machine learning. In a later analysis, previously published TCR beta repertoires from some 640 donors were re-analyzed and high-resolution HLA genotyping was added so that TCR occurrence patterns could be studied. Donor age, sex, ethnicity and CMV serostatus were compiled alongside the repertoire data. Because of strong linkage in the cohort, four to six DR-DQ haplotypes were treated as single units for association and clustering. HLA typing included class I and class II loci at four-digit resolution. A later genetic analysis took genome-wide SNP genotypes for about three fifths of the 666 donors and used that subset as a discovery cohort. An earlier analysis of approximately 500 of the donors applied high-throughput TCR beta sequencing to assess whether each TCR beta V gene segment acted as functional or pseudogenic. The full study reports these points: Only TCR beta chains were sequenced in this cohort, and the absence of alpha or paired-chain data limited detectable features. Because the 87-base-pair reads could not distinguish some IMGT-functional V segments, including TRBV6-2 and TRBV6-3, those segments were excluded. An association between a missense DCLRE1C variant and V-gene and J-gene trimming of TCR beta chains was found in a later genetic analysis and replicated in an independent cohort. In a later analysis, most CMV-associated TCR beta chains were found to appear HLA-restricted, with HLA associations seemingly driven largely by CMV exposure. When HLA alleles, especially DR and DQ, strongly co-occurred, attributing TCR associations to individual alleles was difficult. Because counts were too low, about 15 rarely observed V segments, including chromosome 9 orphons, were left out of the earlier analysis of over 550 of the donors. In the study, 164 TCR beta chains were listed as associated with cytomegalovirus. In a later analysis, the rate of TCR association differed among HLA loci, with DRB1 alleles having the most associated TCRs and HLA-C alleles having the fewest. According to a later genetic analysis, donors in an Asian-associated ancestry cluster had fewer N-insertions in productive TCRs than the approximately 700-donor mean. It was suggested by the authors that the approach could potentially be generalized to other disease states and immunological phenotypes. Because HLA typing was missing for some donors at each locus, association tests included only the typed subset. An earlier analysis of around 500 of the donors showed that most TCR beta V segments appeared in productive rearrangements either about 87% or about 30% of the time, which broadly matched IMGT annotations. At a false discovery rate of 0.05, a later analysis linked 15,000 to 20,000 TCR beta sequences to specific HLA alleles. Three of the identified cytomegalovirus-associated TCR beta chains were confirmed in vitro to be specific for cytomegalovirus antigens. A further reported finding was that TCR beta sequences accurately predicted the HLA-A and HLA-B alleles for most subjects in the first cohort. Linkage disequilibrium might explain the correlated functional status among segregating V segments, but an unknown experimental factor could not be excluded. In both the original and validation cohorts, the classifier was reported to diagnose cytomegalovirus status with high specificity and sensitivity. Sequencing depth was assumed to be roughly uniform across donors in the presence/absence analyses, though that assumption may not hold. Across donors, most TCR sequences were observed very rarely, whereas some public TCRs were present in many individuals. Immune exposure information for the cohort was limited to CMV serostatus. A group of highly shared sequence variants was considered likely to be a technical artifact of the sequencing pipeline. Compared with equally common non-associated chains, HLA-associated TCR beta chains in a later analysis were more clonally expanded and had lower generation probabilities. A later analysis reported that several top co-occurrence clusters appeared linked to parvovirus B19, influenza, CMV and Epstein-Barr virus.

V gives up 1 base and J gives up 1 base, and the segment between their germline ends measures 11 bases. The CDR3 numbers 16 residues from cysteine through phenylalanine. The entry retains the CDR3 DNA only, 48 bases that are in frame from base 1. Based on the germline V gene (reference sequence), the CDR1 and CDR2 sequences are SEHNR and FQNEAQ. The cohort consisted of fewer than 700 healthy bone marrow donors. All cohort members were sampled while nominally healthy, although unrecorded immune exposures were likely present. The donor was CMV seronegative and belonged to the group of roughly 330 seronegative cohort members. A peripheral blood sample was collected from each donor, and TCR beta sequencing was performed on peripheral blood mononuclear cells. Genomic DNA was extracted from the blood cell samples with the Qiagen DNeasy Blood Extraction Kit. In the case of this clone: Its antigen specificity is not known. Per-base quality was not reported, and no clone a single base away is much larger than it.

Library method: the immunoSEQ multiplex PCR assay. For the multiplex PCR, a mixture combining 60 forward primers for TCR Vbeta segments and 13 reverse primers for TCR Jbeta segments was used. The CDR3 region of rearranged TCR beta genes was amplified from genomic DNA by a multiplex PCR assay. On the Illumina HiSeq System, the amplified TCR beta libraries were sequenced as 87-base-pair reads. Processing in the source paper ran as follows. A later analysis tallied 75 million to 95 million unique TCR beta chains across the approximately 670 repertoires, and around 10 million of those chains were shared by two or more donors. Raw reads were error-corrected and collapsed into unique sequences with a nearest-neighbor algorithm that merged closely related sequences to remove PCR and sequencing errors. To assign V, D and J gene segments, CDR3 sequences were aligned to IMGT reference sequences. For a sequence to be retained, at least a six-nucleotide match to both a V gene segment and a J gene segment was required. Rearrangements were called productive when the CDR3 lacked stop codons and stayed in frame with V and J; all others were non-productive. Following IMGT convention, CDR3 was defined as the stretch from the second conserved V-encoded cysteine to the conserved J-encoded phenylalanine. Sequences without an unambiguous match to a single V gene segment were excluded from the earlier analysis of about 640 of the donors. In an earlier analysis of approximately 590 of the donors, a V segment was called functional when productive rearrangements were above 56.7%, and segregating when the standard deviation between donors exceeded 5%. A statistical classification framework was built to diagnose cytomegalovirus status from the catalog of TCR beta chain sequences. In a later analysis, TCR nucleotide sequences were compared against IMGT/GENE-DB human TR gene sequences so that V and J genes could be assigned. The TCRdist pipeline was used in a later analysis to assign CDR3 sequences and most-parsimonious VDJ recombination scenarios. In a later analysis, every TCR beta chain was defined by the combination of its CDR3 amino acid sequence and its V-gene family, and reads without a unique V-gene family were dropped. In a later analysis, fewer than 650 highly shared, low-generation-probability nucleotide sequences were removed to address suspected cross-contamination and a sequencing artifact. In a later analysis, a clonal expansion index was calculated for each public chain from normalized within-repertoire ranks of inferred template counts. A later analysis computed generation probabilities with a VDJ recombination model fitted to out-of-frame rearrangements, and checked the results against IGoR. Hypergeometric tests were used in a later analysis to score TCR-TCR, TCR-HLA and TCR-CMV co-occurrence, with a repertoire-size bias correction applied to the TCR pairs. To estimate false discovery rates, a later analysis permuted the HLA or CMV assignments 20 times. In a later analysis, co-occurring TCRs were grouped using DBSCAN, and TCRdist sequence similarity was added for clustering within HLA-allele-positive subsets. For co-occurrence clustering, repertoires with fewer than 30,000 or more than 120,000 public chains were excluded, along with 4 to 6 repertoires with anomalous nucleotide sharing. In TCRdb, the immuneACCESS table is reduced to in-frame sequences with V and J assigned. These tables do not hold every clone; where another copy was compared, an unresolved V gene accounts for under half, and the others remain unexplained. V, J and clone size are those of that table, while D and trimming were read from the DNA. The sample table records some 120,000 clones; roughly three quarters of these occur just once. Approximately 0.99% of the sample comes from the top ten.

The TCR originated in a woman between 25 and 40 years old in good health and CMV-seronegative. The chain joins TRBV7-9 to TRBJ2-1; the D gene is perhaps TRBD1, from 5 matching bases. What was sequenced was PBMCs. The CDR3 here reads CASSLGQGLSYNEQFF. The nucleotide sequence reads TGTGCCAGCAGCTTAGGGCAGGGTCTGTCCTACAATGAGCAGTTCTTC.